A selection of T cell receptor beta chains follows, all from one sample in a study of T cell changes during pregnancy in multiple sclerosis. The repertoire was sequenced with immunoSEQ multiplex PCR; TCRdb's copy has only in-frame clones and lacks some. This table holds about 38,000 clones, roughly 91% found once. The material sequenced was CD8+ T cells from peripheral blood mononuclear cells, taken in the second trimester of pregnancy. The receptors here all came from a female donor with multiple sclerosis, enrolled in a pregnancy study. CDR3s include the opening cysteine and the closing phenylalanine or tryptophan. A D gene is named only where the DNA matches it firmly. Where a row states a size, it is once, few, many or the class of an expanded clone; other rows omit it.

>TRBV5-1|TRBD1|-|TRBJ2-1
TGCGCCAGCAGCTCGACAGGGGGCAAGTTCTTC
CASSSTGGKFF
>TRBV7-8|-|-|TRBJ1-5
TGTGCCAGCAGCTTACCGGGGACTGGAAATCAGCCCCAGCATTTT
CASSLPGTGNQPQHF
>TRBV6-4|-|-|TRBJ2-7
TGTGCCAGCACTAACGACGAGCAGTACTTC
CASTNDEQYF
>TRBV5-1|-|-|TRBJ1-2
TGCGCCAGCAGCTTGGCGACAGCTCAGAGCGGCTACACCTTC
CASSLATAQSGYTF
>TRBV2|-|few|TRBJ1-3
TGTGCCAGCAGTCCGGTAGACATCCTACCCGCCACCATATATTTT
CASSPVDILPATIYF
>TRBV25-1|-|-|TRBJ2-7
TGTGCCAGCAGGGAACACTACGAGCAGTACTTC
CASREHYEQYF
>TRBV5-4|TRBD2|-|TRBJ2-3
TGTGCCAGCGGGGGACTAGAAAGACTAGATACGCAGTATTTT
CASGGLERLDTQYF
>TRBV9|TRBD2|-|TRBJ2-7
TGTGCCAGCAGCCCGCGTGGGAGGGATAGCGAGCAGTACTTC
CASSPRGRDSEQYF
>TRBV19|TRBD1|-|TRBJ2-7
TGTGCCAGTAGTATTCATCCGGGCCCGCTACCAGGGGGATACGAGCAGTACTTC
CASSIHPGPLPGGYEQYF
>TRBV6-5|TRBD2|-|TRBJ2-7
TGTGCCAGCAGTTACTCGAGGGCGGGAGGGAGCGAGCAGTACTTC
CASSYSRAGGSEQYF
>TRBV9|-|-|TRBJ2-2
TGTGCCAGCAGCGTAGTGGGAGGACCCGGGGAGCTGTTTTTT
CASSVVGGPGELFF
>TRBV7-2|-|-|TRBJ2-1
TGTGCCAGCAGCGGGAGTTTGTATGAGCAGTTCTTC
CASSGSLYEQFF
>TRBV7-7|TRBD1|-|TRBJ2-7
TGTGCCAGCAGTCCCGGCAGGGGGCCCTCCTACGAGCAGTACTTC
CASSPGRGPSYEQYF
>TRBV6-5|TRBD1|-|TRBJ2-1
TGTGCCAGCAGTTTGTCAGGACAGGCCCCCAGTGAGCAGTTCTTC
CASSLSGQAPSEQFF
>TRBV11-2|TRBD1|-|TRBJ2-7
TGTGCCAGCAGCTTAGCGCCCCCGGACAGGGGGCTGTACGAGCAGTACTTC
CASSLAPPDRGLYEQYF
>TRBV6-5|TRBD1|-|TRBJ1-5
TGTGCCAGCAGGCCACAGGGGGTAAGCAATCAGCCCCAGCATTTT
CASRPQGVSNQPQHF
>TRBV5-6|-|-|TRBJ2-7
TGTGCCAGCAGCCTTACAGACGAGCAGTACTTC
CASSLTDEQYF
>TRBV9|TRBD1|-|TRBJ1-4
TGTGCCAGCAGCCCATGGACAGGGGTGGGAGAAAAACTGTTTTTT
CASSPWTGVGEKLFF
>TRBV30|-|few|TRBJ1-1
TGTGCCTGGAGTTCAGGGCCTGAAGCTTTCTTT
CAWSSGPEAFF
>TRBV11-2|TRBD1|-|TRBJ1-2
TGTGCCAGCAGCTTAGGAGGGGGCTCCGCCTATGGCTACACCTTC
CASSLGGGSAYGYTF
>TRBV5-6|-|-|TRBJ2-1
TGTGCCAGCAGCTTGTCTGGCAGCTACAATGAGCAGTTCTTC
CASSLSGSYNEQFF
>TRBV6-1|-|-|TRBJ1-5
TGTGCCAACGGGGGGGGACAGCCCCAGCATTTT
CANGGGQPQHF
>TRBV11-3|-|few|TRBJ2-1
TGTGCCAGCAGTTATTCCTCTAGCCGGCATGAGCAGTTCTTC
CASSYSSSRHEQFF
>TRBV5-1|TRBD2|-|TRBJ2-5
TGCGCCAGCAGCTTGGATGCGGGAGGAAACCAAGAGACCCAGTACTTC
CASSLDAGGNQETQYF
>TRBV11-1|-|-|TRBJ1-3
TGTGCCAGCAGCGCGTCGGGGGCTGGAAACACCATATATTTT
CASSASGAGNTIYF
>TRBV10-3|TRBD2|-|TRBJ2-7
TGTGCCATCAGAGTGGGAGGGGACTACGAGCAGTACTTC
CAIRVGGDYEQYF
>TRBV5-1|TRBD2|-|TRBJ2-3
TGCGCCAGCACCTTAAGCGGGAGAGCTAGCACAGATACGCAGTATTTT
CASTLSGRASTDTQYF
>TRBV12-5|TRBD1|-|TRBJ2-7
TGTGCTAGTGGTATGGGACAGGGTGGGGACGAGCAGTACTTC
CASGMGQGGDEQYF
>TRBV27|-|-|TRBJ1-2
TGTGCCAGCGGCGGGGGGAATGGCTACACCTTC
CASGGGNGYTF
>TRBV19|TRBD1|-|TRBJ2-1
TGTGCCAGTAGTCCAACAGGGGTTTTGTCCAATGAGCAGTTCTTC
CASSPTGVLSNEQFF
>TRBV4-1|-|-|TRBJ2-2
TGCGCCAGCAGCCAAGAACCAGGGAAGACCGGGGAGCTGTTTTTT
CASSQEPGKTGELFF
>TRBV27|TRBD1|-|TRBJ2-6
TGTGCCAGCAAACAGGGGGCATCTGGGGCCAACGTCCTGACTTTC
CASKQGASGANVLTF
>TRBV6-1|-|-|TRBJ1-2
TGTGCCAGCGACTCGCCATTTAACTATGGCTACACCTTC
CASDSPFNYGYTF
>TRBV19|-|once|TRBJ1-1
TGTGCCAGTAGTCCAAAAGGGGCTACGAACACTGAAGCTTTCTTT
CASSPKGATNTEAFF
>TRBV13|TRBD2|-|TRBJ2-1
TGTGCCAGCATAAAGGGTCCTCGGGGGGACAATGAGCAGTTCTTC
CASIKGPRGDNEQFF
>TRBV14|TRBD2|-|TRBJ2-3
TGTGCCAGCAGCCAACTCCCGGGACTAGCGGGAGCCGTCACAGATACGCAGTATTTT
CASSQLPGLAGAVTDTQYF
>TRBV12-5|TRBD1|-|TRBJ1-3
TGTGCTAGTGGTTCCCTACTGACAGGGGGACCGGCTGGAAACACCATATATTTT
CASGSLLTGGPAGNTIYF
>TRBV5-8|TRBD1|-|TRBJ1-2
TGTGCCAGCTCGACCGGGACAGGTATTTACGGCTACACCTTC
CASSTGTGIYGYTF
>TRBV27|-|-|TRBJ1-1
TGTGCCAGCAGTTTGACAGGGAACACTGAAGCTTTCTTT
CASSLTGNTEAFF
>TRBV5-1|-|-|TRBJ2-2
TGCGCCAGCACGGGTTGGTGGGGCGCGAACACCGGGGAGCTGTTTTTT
CASTGWWGANTGELFF
>TRBV12-5|-|-|TRBJ2-7
TGTGCTAGTGGTTTGCAGGGACTCCTTAACGAGCAGTACTTC
CASGLQGLLNEQYF
>TRBV5-6|TRBD1|-|TRBJ1-1
TGTGCCAGCAGCTCAATCCCGGGACAGGGGATAAACACTGAAGCTTTCTTT
CASSSIPGQGINTEAFF
>TRBV7-9|-|-|TRBJ2-5
TGTGCCAGCAGCCAATTCGGACAGTCCCAAGAGACCCAGTACTTC
CASSQFGQSQETQYF
>TRBV19|TRBD1|-|TRBJ1-2
TGTGCCAGCTATGGACCGGGACAGTCGACCTATGGCTACACCTTC
CASYGPGQSTYGYTF
>TRBV7-6|-|few|TRBJ2-7
TGTGCCAGCAGCTTTCAGGGCTACGAGCAGTACTTC
CASSFQGYEQYF
>TRBV19|-|once|TRBJ1-2
TGTGCCAGTAGTCCTGGCCTCTTCTATGGCTACACCTTC
CASSPGLFYGYTF
>TRBV19|TRBD1|-|TRBJ1-5
TGTGCCAGTAGGCCAGGAACAGGGGCATATAGCAATCAGCCCCAGCATTTT
CASRPGTGAYSNQPQHF
>TRBV5-1|TRBD1|-|TRBJ2-1
TGCGCCAGCAGCCCGGGACAGGAGCAGTTCTTC
CASSPGQEQFF
>TRBV27|TRBD1|-|TRBJ1-1
TGTGCCAGCAGGATAGGGACAGCTAACACTGAAGCTTTCTTT
CASRIGTANTEAFF
>TRBV9|-|once|TRBJ1-1
TGTGCCAGCAGCGTGGGCGTGACTGAAGCTTTCTTT
CASSVGVTEAFF
>TRBV6-1|TRBD2|once|TRBJ2-7
TGTGCCAGCAGTGAACTTTCTCCAAGCGGGAGGATAATTTACGAGCAGTACTTC
CASSELSPSGRIIYEQYF
>TRBV7-3|TRBD1|-|TRBJ1-1
TGTGCCAGCAGCTTACGACAGGGTGAAGCTTTCTTT
CASSLRQGEAFF
>TRBV11-2|TRBD2|-|TRBJ2-1
TGTGCCAGCAGCTCACCTGAGACTAGCCGGTACAATGAGCAGTTCTTC
CASSSPETSRYNEQFF
>TRBV11-3|-|-|TRBJ1-1
TGTGCCAGCAGCTTAGGAGGACAAAACACTGAAGCTTTCTTT
CASSLGGQNTEAFF
>TRBV4-3|-|-|TRBJ2-3
TGCGCCAGCAGCCAAGATACGGCAGGGAATGCAGATACGCAGTATTTT
CASSQDTAGNADTQYF